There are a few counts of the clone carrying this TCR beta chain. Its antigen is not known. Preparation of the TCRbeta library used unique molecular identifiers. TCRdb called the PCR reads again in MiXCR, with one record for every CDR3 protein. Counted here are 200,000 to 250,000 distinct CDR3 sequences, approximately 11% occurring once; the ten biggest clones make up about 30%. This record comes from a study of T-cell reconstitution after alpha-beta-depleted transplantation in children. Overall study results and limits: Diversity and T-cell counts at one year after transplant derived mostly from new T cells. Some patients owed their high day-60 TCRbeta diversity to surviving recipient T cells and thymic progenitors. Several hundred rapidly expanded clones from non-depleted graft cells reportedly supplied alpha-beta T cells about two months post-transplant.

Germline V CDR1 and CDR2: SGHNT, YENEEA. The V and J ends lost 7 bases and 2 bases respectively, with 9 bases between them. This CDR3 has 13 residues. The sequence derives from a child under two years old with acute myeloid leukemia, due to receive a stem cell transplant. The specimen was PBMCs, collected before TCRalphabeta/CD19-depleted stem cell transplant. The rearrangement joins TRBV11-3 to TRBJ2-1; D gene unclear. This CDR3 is CASKTVPYNEQFF. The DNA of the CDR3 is TGTGCCAGCAAAACAGTTCCCTACAATGAGCAGTTCTTC. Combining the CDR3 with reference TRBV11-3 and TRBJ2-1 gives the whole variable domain EAGVVQSPRYKIIEKKQPVAFWCNPISGHNTLYWYLQNLGQGPELLIRYENEEAVDDSQLPKDRFSAERLKGVDSTLKIQPAELGDSAVYLCASKTVPYNEQFFGPGTRLTVL.